The entry below describes one T cell receptor (beta chain). What it recognizes is unknown. The data were produced by immunoSEQ multiplex PCR, yet TCRdb's version contains in-frame clones alone and is incomplete. The table lists more than 85,000 clones, about 88% of them singletons. This entry belongs to a study of T cell responses to AZD1222 COVID-19 vaccine. The study's findings and limits: Two AZD1222 doses significantly raised spike-specific TCR breadth and depth over controls. Per reports, nearly half of all spike-specific TCRs target regions that are unmutated in variants. Spike was spanned by vaccine-associated CD4 TCRs, which were dominant at 160-218 and 743-854. The donor cohort was predominantly white British with a female majority, and clonal diversity may have been underestimated.

Trimming shortened V by 5 bases and J by 13 bases, and 16 bases separated the two germline ends. Germline lookup yields CDR1 SGHDT and CDR2 YYEEEE. This CDR3 contains 12 residues. The source was peripheral blood, collected on day 0 of AZD1222 vaccination. The V and J genes are TRBV5-6 and TRBJ2-1; TRBD2 might be the D (7 bases). The sequence was collected from an adult in good health. CDR3 region: CASSLRGLRQFF. The CDR3 DNA reads TGTGCCAGCAGTTTGCGGGGGCTCCGTCAGTTCTTC.